These 22 T cell receptor beta chains were sequenced from one sample in a study of shared clonotypes between healthy human individuals. Here immunoSEQ multiplex PCR was the method, and the copy in TCRdb shows in-frame clones only, minus some. Here the sample spans about 580,000 clones, 95% to 98% being singletons. Naive-designated CD8 cells lacked CD45RO, were positively enriched for CCR7, and omitted terminally differentiated effector memory CD45RA+ cells. Sequencing was done on a sample of naive CD8+ T cells sorted from blood. All receptors derive from a man younger than 40 in good health.

The chain joins TRBV10-3 to TRBJ1-1, with D tentatively TRBD1 (5 bases). The germline V and J ends were trimmed by 9 bases and 2 bases, with 10 bases remaining between them. The CDR3 loop spans 12 amino acids. Per germline, CDR1 ENHRY and CDR2 SYGVKD. DNA of the CDR3: TGTGCCATGGGGGGGACCAACACTGAAGCTTTCTTT. This translates into CAMGGTNTEAFF.

The rearrangement uses TRBV5-1 and TRBJ2-5, with TRBD1 matching over 7 bases. The CDR3 is 14 amino acids. The J segment lost 3 bases and the V segment lost 5 bases, leaving 7 bases of the junction unmatched. The germline V gene encodes CDR1 SGHRS and CDR2 YFSETQ. The CDR3 DNA reads TGCGCCAGCAGTCAGACAGGGTTCGAAGAGACCCAGTACTTC. This translates into CASSQTGFEETQYF.

CDR3 in amino acids: CSVDHKEQGLGYGYTF. DNA for the CDR3: TGCAGCGTAGACCACAAAGAACAGGGCCTTGGGTACGGCTACACCTTC. The chain employs TRBV29-1 and TRBJ1-2; a possible D gene is TRBD1 (6 bases). Germline CDR1 SQVTM, CDR2 ANQGSEA. The CDR3 loop spans 16 amino acids. Trimming shortened V by 6 bases and J by 8 bases, and 28 bases separated the two germline ends.

V usage is TRBV19 and J usage is TRBJ1-5, with a weak D call TRBD1 (5 bases). Deletions cut 7 bases from V and 6 bases from J, with 10 bases between. The CDR3 is 12 amino acids. Germline-derived CDR1 and CDR2 are LNHDA and SQIVND (reference sequence). CDR3 DNA: TGTGCCAGTACCTCAGGGTTTCAGCCCCAGCATTTT. Encoded protein: CASTSGFQPQHF. Variable domain in full (rest from reference TRBV19 and TRBJ1-5): DGGITQSPKYLFRKEGQNVTLSCEQNLNHDAMYWYRQDPGQGLRLIYYSQIVNDFQKGDIAEGYSVSREKKESFPLTVTSAQKNPTAFYLCASTSGFQPQHFGDGTRLSIL.

To note about this clone: Other DNA sequences in this specimen translate into the identical CDR3. The V and J genes are TRBV7-9 and TRBJ2-7; D is unclear. Germline CDR1 SEHNR, CDR2 FQNEAQ (reference sequence). Trimming pared 4 bases from V and 2 bases from J, leaving 9 bases between. The length of the CDR3 is 13 residues. The CDR3 reads CASSSDLTYEQYF. In DNA, the CDR3 is TGTGCCAGCAGCTCGGATCTCACCTACGAGCAGTACTTC. Full variable domain (missing parts from reference TRBV7-9 and TRBJ2-7): DTGVSQNPRHKITKRGQNVTFRCDPISEHNRLYWYRQTLGQGPEFLTYFQNEAQLEKSRLLSDRFSAERPKGSFSTLEIQRTEQGDSAMYLCASSSDLTYEQYFGPGTRLTVT.

The chain employs TRBV10-1 and TRBJ2-7, with D uncertain. The CDR3 sequence is 13 residues long. Germline values: CDR1 WNHNN, CDR2 SYGVQD (reference sequence). With 4 bases removed from V and 5 bases from J, the gap between germline ends came to 12 bases. Here the CDR3 DNA reads TGCGCCAGCAGTGCTGAGGTATGGAACGAGCAGTACTTC. Protein sequence: CASSAEVWNEQYF.

V gene TRBV7-9 combines with J gene TRBJ1-4, with TRBD1 matching over 10 bases. CDR1 and CDR2 from the germline V gene are SEHNR and FQNEAQ (reference sequence). The junction had 2 bases not matched to a gene; V was cut back by 1 base and J by 6 bases. This CDR3 has 15 amino acids. This CDR3 reads CASSLGGTGDEKLFF. CDR3 bases: TGTGCCAGCAGCTTAGGCGGGACAGGGGATGAAAAACTGTTTTTT.

V gene TRBV9 combines with J gene TRBJ2-7; 7 bases map to TRBD1. J gave up 1 base and V 4 bases, and 11 bases lay outside the gene matches. Looked up from germline, CDR1 is SGDLS and CDR2 is YYNGEE. The CDR3 is made up of 16 amino acids. The CDR3 is CASSPSRGTVSYEQYF. The DNA of the CDR3 is TGTGCCAGCAGCCCCTCTCGTGGGACAGTTTCCTACGAGCAGTACTTC.

The V and J genes are TRBV27 and TRBJ1-4; 7 positions match TRBD1. This CDR3 spans 14 amino acids. Germline CDR1 and CDR2: MNHEY and SMNVEV (reference sequence). Germline trimming cut 5 bases from V and 5 bases from J; bases unmatched to any gene: 5. In nucleotides, the CDR3 is TGTGCCAGCAGTAGGACAGGACCCAATGAAAAACTGTTTTTT. It translates to CASSRTGPNEKLFF. The full variable domain, its missing parts supplied by reference TRBV27 and TRBJ1-4, is EAQVTQNPRYLITVTGKKLTVTCSQNMNHEYMSWYRQDPGLGLRQIYYSMNVEVTDKGDVPEGYKVSRKEKRNFPLILESPSPNQTSLYFCASSRTGPNEKLFFGSGTQLSVL.

This clone was observed a few times. Other DNA sequences within the sample encode an identical CDR3. The chain links TRBV7-9 to TRBJ1-5; the D is unclear. The CDR3 loop spans 13 amino acids. Germline CDR1 SEHNR, CDR2 FQNEAQ (reference sequence). With 3 bases removed from V and 3 bases from J, the gap between germline ends came to 6 bases. CDR3: CASSLGYNQPQHF. The CDR3 DNA reads TGTGCCAGCAGCTTGGGATACAATCAGCCCCAGCATTTT.

The genes are TRBV29-1 and TRBJ1-1; TRBD1 matches 8 bases. J was trimmed by 4 bases and V by 1 base; bases with no gene match: 8. CDR3 length: 15 amino acids. CDR1 is SQVTM, CDR2 ANQGSEA, per germline. Here the CDR3 reads CSVEGRGQDGTEAFF. The CDR3 nucleotides read TGCAGCGTTGAAGGGCGGGGACAGGATGGCACTGAAGCTTTCTTT.

The chain combines TRBV27 with TRBJ2-7, with TRBD2 matching 13 bases. The trim removed 4 bases at V and 4 bases at J, leaving 7 bases unmatched. The CDR3 loop spans 16 amino acids. From germline, CDR1 is MNHEY and CDR2 SMNVEV (reference sequence). The CDR3 DNA reads as TGTGCCAGCAGTTCATGGACTAGCGGGAGACCATACGAGCAGTACTTC. Protein: CASSSWTSGRPYEQYF.

This rearrangement joins TRBV7-8 to TRBJ1-5; 9 positions agree with TRBD1. In germline, CDR1 is SGHVS, CDR2 FQNEAQ. J was trimmed by 2 bases and V by 4 bases; bases with no gene match: 3. There are 15 residues in the CDR3. This CDR3 is CASSWDRVGNQPQHF. CDR3 in DNA: TGTGCCAGCAGCTGGGACAGGGTGGGCAATCAGCCCCAGCATTTT.

The chain recombines TRBV7-2 with TRBJ2-5, with 10 bases aligning to TRBD2. CDR3 length equals 14 residues. Germline CDR1 reads SGHTA; CDR2 reads FQGNSA. Losses at the gene ends were 5 bases for V and 13 bases for J; bases not matched to a gene: 13. In DNA form, the CDR3 reads TGTGCCAGCAGCCCCGGGACTAGCGTCCCAGGGCCGTACTTC. Its translation is CASSPGTSVPGPYF.

The V and J genes are TRBV9 and TRBJ1-4; D unresolved. Trimming removed 1 base at V and 5 bases at J, with 9 bases between. The CDR3 length is 14 residues. CDR1 SGDLS and CDR2 YYNGEE come from the germline V gene. This CDR3 is CASSVKGSNEKLFF. Here the CDR3 DNA reads TGTGCCAGCAGCGTAAAGGGTTCAAATGAAAAACTGTTTTTT.

The gene calls are TRBV2 and TRBJ1-1; D gene ambiguous. The germline CDR1 and CDR2 sequences are SNHLY and FYNNEI. This CDR3 region has 11 residues. The V end lost 5 bases, the J end lost 11 bases, and 12 bases lay between the germline ends. The CDR3 nucleotides read TGTGCCAGCAGTATTCCGCTCTTGGCTTTCTTT. It yields the protein CASSIPLLAFF.

The chain joins TRBV27 to TRBJ2-3; the D gene is possibly TRBD1 (5 bases). Deletions cut 8 bases from V and 2 bases from J, with 20 bases between. This CDR3 is built from 16 residues. Germline assignment: CDR1 MNHEY and CDR2 SMNVEV (reference sequence). This CDR3 reads CASGGIRRQTTDTQYF. In nucleotides, the CDR3 is TGTGCCAGCGGCGGCATAAGAAGACAGACCACAGATACGCAGTATTTT.

The rearrangement uses TRBV6-5 and TRBJ2-7; 8 bases map to TRBD2. The CDR3 has 12 amino acids. CDR1 is MNHEY and CDR2 is SVGAGI in the germline V gene. CDR3 sequence reads: CAAGEVAYEQYF. CDR3 sequence (DNA): TGTGCAGCGGGAGAAGTAGCCTACGAGCAGTACTTC.

The chain has TRBV19 and TRBJ2-7; TRBD2 agrees at 9 bases. J lost 1 base, V lost 4 bases, and 5 bases had no gene match. CDR3 size: 15 residues. Germline V lookup: CDR1 LNHDA, CDR2 SQIVND (reference sequence). CDR3 nucleotide sequence: TGTGCCAGTAGTACATACACTAGCGGGTCCTACGAGCAGTACTTC. Protein sequence: CASSTYTSGSYEQYF.

V is TRBV14 and J is TRBJ2-5; TRBD2 matches at 7 bases. V trimming: 4 bases; J trimming: 3 bases; junction bases outside the gene matches: 11. Germline V lookup: CDR1 SGHDN, CDR2 FVKESK. The CDR3 is 16 amino acids. The DNA for the CDR3 is TGTGCCAGCAGCCGAGGCGGCGGGAGCAGGAAAGAGACCCAGTACTTC. Amino acids: CASSRGGGSRKETQYF.

About this clone: The same CDR3 also results from other DNA sequences found in this sample. The chain employs TRBV5-1 and TRBJ2-7; TRBD1 matches at 7 bases. There are 14 residues in the CDR3. Trimming removed 0 bases from V and 2 bases from J; junction bases left unmatched: 2. Looked up from germline, CDR1 is SGHRS and CDR2 is YFSETQ. CDR3 nucleotides: TGCGCCAGCAGCTTGGGGACAGGAGCCTACGAGCAGTACTTC. This codes for CASSLGTGAYEQYF.

The chain employs TRBV5-1 and TRBJ2-1, with a possible D match to TRBD2 (6 bases). The germline V and J ends were trimmed by 0 bases and 0 bases, with 7 bases remaining between them. This CDR3 is built from 15 residues. Germline V gene lookup returns CDR1 SGHRS and CDR2 YFSETQ. The CDR3: CASSLGGASYNEQFF. Written as DNA, the CDR3 is TGCGCCAGCAGCTTGGGCGGGGCCTCCTACAATGAGCAGTTCTTC.